Listed below are T cell receptor beta chains from one sample, sequenced in a study of cytomegalovirus exposure and HLA in healthy donors. Method: immunoSEQ multiplex PCR; TCRdb's copy keeps in-frame clones and lacks some. This sample has approximately 75,000 clones, with approximately 70% found just once. The material sequenced was PBMCs. These receptors were taken from a man aged 35 to 55 in good health and CMV-seropositive. Both conserved end residues are part of each CDR3. The order of the fields is D gene, J gene, V gene, clone size, CDR3 DNA, CDR3 protein. D genes are given only for firm matches. Clone size, where shown, is once, few, many, or a class for clones that have expanded.

.,TRBJ1-5,TRBV19,few,TGTGCCAGTAGTATAGGTCGCGCGGGGAATCAGCCCCAGCATTTT,CASSIGRAGNQPQHF
TRBD1,TRBJ1-2,TRBV12-5,once,TGTGCTAGTGGTTTCGGGACAGGGGTACATGGCTACACCTTC,CASGFGTGVHGYTF
.,TRBJ2-5,TRBV28,few,TGTGCCAGCAGTTCCCACACAATCGAGACCCAGTACTTC,CASSSHTIETQYF
.,TRBJ2-3,TRBV20-1,.,TGCAGTGCTAGAATCGGAGATACGCAGTATTTT,CSARIGDTQYF
.,TRBJ1-3,TRBV2,.,TGTGCCAGCAGTGTCAGGGGCTCTGGAAACACCATATATTTT,CASSVRGSGNTIYF
TRBD1,TRBJ2-7,TRBV9,.,TGTGCCAGCAGCGAGGGACAGTTCGCCTACGAGCAGTACTTC,CASSEGQFAYEQYF
.,TRBJ1-2,TRBV5-8,.,TGTGCCAGCAGCTTAACAGGGAGCCTCTTAGGCTATGGCTACACCTTC,CASSLTGSLLGYGYTF
.,TRBJ2-7,TRBV7-9,.,TGTGCCAGCAGCTCGACAGGAGCGACCTACGAGCAGTACTTC,CASSSTGATYEQYF
TRBD2,TRBJ2-5,TRBV29-1,.,TGCAGCGTTGAGGGCGGGGGGCCCCAAGAGACCCAGTACTTC,CSVEGGGPQETQYF
.,TRBJ1-2,TRBV6-5,once,TGTGCCAGCAGTTACTCAGCTCTGAGGAATAACTATGGCTACACCTTC,CASSYSALRNNYGYTF
TRBD1,TRBJ2-7,TRBV7-6,.,TGTGCCAGCAGCTTAGGACAGGGGGCGGAGCAGTACTTC,CASSLGQGAEQYF
.,TRBJ1-1,TRBV7-9,.,TGTGCCAGCAGCTTAGTCGGGGTCACTGAAGCTTTCTTT,CASSLVGVTEAFF
.,TRBJ2-5,TRBV28,.,TGTGCCAGCAGATTACCAGGGCAGGGGGGTCAAGAGACCCAGTACTTC,CASRLPGQGGQETQYF
.,TRBJ1-2,TRBV28,.,TGTGCCAGCAGACCCGACAAAAAAAGTGGCTACACCTTC,CASRPDKKSGYTF
TRBD1,TRBJ1-2,TRBV5-5,.,TGTGCCAGCAGCTTGGAGGACAGGGGGCGCCCCCCTAACTATGGCTACACCTTC,CASSLEDRGRPPNYGYTF
TRBD1,TRBJ1-1,TRBV7-9,few,TGTGCCAGCAGCTCAGGGTTCGGACAGGGGGACACTGAAGCTTTCTTT,CASSSGFGQGDTEAFF
TRBD1,TRBJ1-3,TRBV5-1,.,TGCGCCAGCAGCGTCTTATCAGGACAGGGTCCTGGAAACACCATATATTTT,CASSVLSGQGPGNTIYF
.,TRBJ1-1,TRBV5-6,.,TGTGCCAGCAGCTTGGAGACAACCCCGAACACTGAAGCTTTCTTT,CASSLETTPNTEAFF
.,TRBJ2-2,TRBV5-4,few,TGTGCCAACTCAGGGAACACCGGGGAGCTGTTTTTT,CANSGNTGELFF
TRBD2,TRBJ2-3,TRBV9,.,TGTGCCAGCAGCGGTGGGACTAGCGGGGGGGTTAATACGCAGTATTTT,CASSGGTSGGVNTQYF
TRBD2,TRBJ2-3,TRBV27,.,TGTGCCAGCAGTAATTTCGTAGCGGGGGGGCTCCCAGATACGCAGTATTTT,CASSNFVAGGLPDTQYF
TRBD1,TRBJ2-1,TRBV9,few,TGTGCCAGCAGCGAACGACAGGGATTTGAGCAGTTCTTC,CASSERQGFEQFF
TRBD1,TRBJ1-5,TRBV6-5,.,TGTGCCAGCAGTACAACCGGGACAGATTATCGGCCCCAGCATTTT,CASSTTGTDYRPQHF
TRBD1,TRBJ1-2,TRBV19,.,TGTGCCAGTAGTTTTGGACAGGGCGGTGGCTACACCTTC,CASSFGQGGGYTF
TRBD2,TRBJ2-5,TRBV7-2,few,TGTGCCAGCAGCTGGCTAGCGGGAGCTAACCGGGAGACCCAGTACTTC,CASSWLAGANRETQYF
.,TRBJ1-1,TRBV29-1,once,TGCAGCGTTGCCCACGGAGACACTGAAGCTTTCTTT,CSVAHGDTEAFF
TRBD2,TRBJ2-3,TRBV2,few,TGTGCCAGCAGGACCGGGACTAGCGGGATCACAGATACGCAGTATTTT,CASRTGTSGITDTQYF
TRBD2,TRBJ2-5,TRBV29-1,.,TGCAGCGTTGCTAGCGGGGGAGAGACCCAGTACTTC,CSVASGGETQYF
.,TRBJ2-5,TRBV9,.,TGTGCCAGCAGCGTAGGGGAACAGGGTCGAGAGACCCAGTACTTC,CASSVGEQGRETQYF
.,TRBJ1-6,TRBV9,.,TGTGCCAGCAGCCATCCTAGGGGGGGAGGTTTCGGTTCACCCCTCCACTTT,CASSHPRGGGFGSPLHF
TRBD1,TRBJ1-5,TRBV2,.,TGTGCCAGCAGTGCAACAGGGGGGAATCAGCCCCAGCATTTT,CASSATGGNQPQHF
TRBD1,TRBJ2-7,TRBV2,few,TGTGCCAGCAGTGATTGGGACAGATCCTACGAGCAGTACTTC,CASSDWDRSYEQYF
.,TRBJ1-1,TRBV28,.,TGTGCCAGCAGTCTATGGACCGGGACATCGAACACTGAAGCTTTCTTT,CASSLWTGTSNTEAFF
TRBD1,TRBJ1-6,TRBV5-4,few,TGTGCCAGCAGCTTTGGCGGGACAGCCTATAATTCACCCCTCCACTTT,CASSFGGTAYNSPLHF
.,TRBJ2-2,TRBV19,few,TGTGCCTGCGGACTGGGGTGGAACACCGGGGAGCTGTTTTTT,CACGLGWNTGELFF
TRBD1,TRBJ1-5,TRBV5-1,.,TGCGCCAGCAGCCCCGGACAGGACGGCCAGCCCCAGCATTTT,CASSPGQDGQPQHF